This T cell receptor beta chain was captured by sequencing in a study of regulatory T cells in long-lasting Graves disease. Findings and caveats of the study: Favored gene segments in persistent disease were TRBV28, TRBJ1-2 and TRBJ2-5.

In building TCR beta libraries, iRepertoire HTBI primers were used together with Arm-PCR of CDR3 regions. MiXCR, run by TCRdb on the multiplex PCR reads, gives a single entry per CDR3 protein. The sample lists 420,000 or so distinct CDR3 sequences; about 16% were seen once. V gave up 3 bases and J gave up 4 bases, with 15 bases separating them. Germline assignment: CDR1 LNHNV and CDR2 YYDKDF (reference sequence). The CDR3 extends over 15 amino acids. The sample holds a few counts of this clonotype. The antigen is undetermined. Time point defined: newly diagnosed GD, antithyroid drugs for less than 3 months. There was RNA extracted from PBMCs, and the TCR library was made from it. Another study also made use of these data, one on T cells in Graves' hyperthyroidism and ophthalmopathy. According to that study: The authors deemed Graves' hyperthyroidism stable absent ophthalmopathy progression within 18 months.

V gene TRBV15 combines with J gene TRBJ1-1; unclear D gene. The clonotype comes from a woman younger than 30 with Graves disease. Sequenced material: peripheral blood mononuclear cells (PBMCs), taken at new diagnosis, from a patient treated with antithyroid drugs. Here the CDR3 reads CATSRPVVGSTEAFF. The CDR3, as DNA: TGTGCCACCAGCAGGCCCGTTGTAGGAAGCACTGAAGCTTTCTTT.